This is a list of T cell receptor beta chains from one sample in a study of T-cell reconstitution after alpha-beta-depleted transplantation in children. TCRdb redid the calling of the PCR reads with MiXCR, one entry per CDR3 protein. Here the sample spans 900,000 or so distinct CDR3 sequences, roughly 15% being singletons. The sample here was PBMCs, mostly from graft donor cells, taken 360 days after TCRalphabeta/CD19-depleted stem cell transplant. These receptors originate from a male patient younger than 18 who had a stem cell transplant for acute lymphoblastic leukemia, so the T cells may come from the graft donor. Both conserved end residues are part of each CDR3. Each record gives: J gene, V gene, CDR3 protein.

J: TRBJ1-1; V: TRBV5-1; CDR3: CASSLEGALMFF
J: TRBJ2-7; V: TRBV7-9; CDR3: CASSLAGQRHYEQYF
J: TRBJ1-1; V: TRBV12-3/TRBV12-4; CDR3: CASSWEGSNTEAFF
J: TRBJ2-3; V: TRBV19; CDR3: CASSIAGIFTDTQYF
J: TRBJ2-4; V: TRBV12-3/TRBV12-4; CDR3: CASSHPPAGETKNIQYF
J: TRBJ2-1; V: TRBV24-1; CDR3: CATSVAGTGYNEQFF
J: TRBJ2-7; V: TRBV4-1; CDR3: CASSQPGQGLHEQYF
J: TRBJ1-1; V: TRBV9; CDR3: CASSLERHSQAFF
J: TRBJ2-2; V: TRBV7-3; CDR3: CASSPMVGATGELFF
J: TRBJ2-7; V: TRBV7-9; CDR3: CATQASGHYEQYF
J: TRBJ2-5; V: TRBV5-1; CDR3: CASSSDNQETQYF
J: TRBJ2-7; V: TRBV7-9; CDR3: CASSSIAQGEDYEQYF
J: TRBJ1-5; V: TRBV13; CDR3: CASSLGYQPQHF
J: TRBJ2-1; V: TRBV2; CDR3: CASSEGGRGRGDEQFF
J: TRBJ2-7; V: TRBV9; CDR3: CASSVVGTGINEQYF
J: TRBJ2-6; V: TRBV7-9; CDR3: CASSPRSESGANVLTF
J: TRBJ2-7; V: TRBV20-1; CDR3: CSASGLYYEQYF
J: TRBJ2-7; V: TRBV20-1; CDR3: CSARGLAGVVYNYEQYF
J: TRBJ2-3; V: TRBV21-1; CDR3: CAGRPNSSKGRYYTDTQYF
J: TRBJ2-5; V: TRBV11-2; CDR3: CASSLGRLKETQYF
J: TRBJ2-5; V: TRBV29-1; CDR3: CSVGSLFF
J: TRBJ1-1; V: TRBV20-1; CDR3: CSARQGLTEAFF
J: TRBJ2-1; V: TRBV6-5; CDR3: CASSYAEGNEQFF
J: TRBJ2-1; V: TRBV12-3/TRBV12-4; CDR3: CASRGDSYNEQFF
J: TRBJ2-7; V: TRBV4-1; CDR3: CASREAGKPYEQYF
J: TRBJ1-2; V: TRBV7-9; CDR3: CASSLEVRTNYGYTF
J: TRBJ1-1; V: TRBV12-3/TRBV12-4; CDR3: CASSLRGSTGGASEAFF
J: TRBJ2-1; V: TRBV11-2; CDR3: CASSLLVGLYNEQFF
J: TRBJ2-5; V: TRBV4-1; CDR3: CASSQDRGTSATQYF
J: TRBJ2-5; V: TRBV29-1; CDR3: CSVWYRVAETQYF
J: TRBJ1-1; V: TRBV5-1; CDR3: CASRTPTGWEAFF
J: TRBJ1-2; V: TRBV6-4; CDR3: CASSGVPGQAYGYTF
J: TRBJ2-5; V: TRBV5-6; CDR3: CASSPSGVRVATQYF
J: TRBJ1-2; V: TRBV12-3/TRBV12-4; CDR3: CASRPRDRGYYGYTF
J: TRBJ2-2; V: TRBV5-1; CDR3: CASNRDSANTGELFF
J: TRBJ2-1; V: TRBV7-3; CDR3: CASRAGGDNEQFF
J: TRBJ1-2; V: TRBV3-1; CDR3: CASSRNPLPVANYGYTF
J: TRBJ2-1; V: TRBV2; CDR3: CAIRDGIHSYNEQFF
J: TRBJ2-7; V: TRBV4-1; CDR3: CASSQVQGAGYEQYF
J: TRBJ1-6; V: TRBV11-2; CDR3: CASSPHGGPLHF
J: TRBJ2-7; V: TRBV3-1; CDR3: CASSQGGSGVAYEQYF
J: TRBJ2-1; V: TRBV7-9; CDR3: CASSLLYQEGSYNEQFF
J: TRBJ1-5; V: TRBV4-1; CDR3: CASSQVRSNQPQHF